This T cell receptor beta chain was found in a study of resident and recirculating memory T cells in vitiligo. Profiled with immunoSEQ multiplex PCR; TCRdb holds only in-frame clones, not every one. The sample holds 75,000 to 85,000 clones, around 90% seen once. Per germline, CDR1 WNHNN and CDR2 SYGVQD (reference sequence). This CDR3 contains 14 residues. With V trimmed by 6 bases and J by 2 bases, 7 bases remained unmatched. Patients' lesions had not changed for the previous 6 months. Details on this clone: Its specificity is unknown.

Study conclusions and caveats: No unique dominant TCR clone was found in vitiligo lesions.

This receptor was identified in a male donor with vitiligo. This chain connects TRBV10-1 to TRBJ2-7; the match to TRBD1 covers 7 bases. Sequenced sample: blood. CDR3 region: CASSGTDLPYEQYF. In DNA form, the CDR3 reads TGCGCCAGCAGCGGGACAGACCTTCCCTACGAGCAGTACTTC.